Listed below are T cell receptor beta chains from one sample, sequenced in a study of early stage breast cancer tumors. This table comes from immunoSEQ multiplex PCR, and its TCRdb copy is limited to in-frame clones, with some not included. The table has 25,000 to 30,000 clones, around 53% seen once. Material: breast tumor tissue. The source of these receptors is a person aged 45-60 years with breast cancer. Each CDR3 is given with its conserved first and last residue. D genes are given only for firm matches. Where a row states a size, it is once, few, many or the class of an expanded clone; other rows omit it.

.,15,few,TRBV7-2,TRBJ1-4,TGTGCCAGCAGCTTAGGGGGGCAGGTTAATGAAAAACTGTTTTTT,CASSLGGQVNEKLFF
.,15,.,TRBV5-4,TRBJ2-5,TGTGCCAGCAGCTCCCCCTCGGGACTCCAAGAGACCCAGTACTTC,CASSSPSGLQETQYF
TRBD2,14,.,TRBV9,TRBJ2-1,TGTGCCAGCAGCGCGGGACTAGCGGTCAATGAGCAGTTCTTC,CASSAGLAVNEQFF
TRBD2,17,.,TRBV7-9,TRBJ2-1,TGTGCCAGCAGCACCGGACTAGCGGGGAACTCCTACAATGAGCAGTTCTTC,CASSTGLAGNSYNEQFF
.,16,.,TRBV14,TRBJ1-2,TGTGCCAGCAGCCAACATTACTCCTCGCAGGGTTTGGGCTACACCTTC,CASSQHYSSQGLGYTF
.,14,.,TRBV2,TRBJ1-2,TGTGCCAGCAGTGGGCCCGGGGCCGGGACTGGCTACACTTTC,CASSGPGAGTGYTF
.,13,many,TRBV18,TRBJ1-1,TGTGCCAGCTCACCACCTGGGGACACTGAAGCTTTCTTT,CASSPPGDTEAFF
.,14,.,TRBV11-2,TRBJ1-2,TGTGCCAGCAGGACTGGACATCCCGCGTACGGCTACACCTTC,CASRTGHPAYGYTF
.,16,once,TRBV5-1,TRBJ2-3,TGCGCCAGCAGCTTAGGTAGCGGAATAAGCACAGATACGCAGTATTTT,CASSLGSGISTDTQYF
.,13,.,TRBV6-5,TRBJ2-1,TGTGCCAGCAGTTACTCCTGGGACAATGAGCAGTTCTTC,CASSYSWDNEQFF
.,17,.,TRBV7-6,TRBJ2-2,TGTGCCAGCAGCCACTTACGGGCGGGATTGAACACCGGGGAGCTGTTTTTT,CASSHLRAGLNTGELFF
TRBD1,15,.,TRBV11-2,TRBJ1-1,TGTGCCAGCAGCTTAGGGGACAGCCGGAACACTGAAGCTTTCTTT,CASSLGDSRNTEAFF
TRBD1,18,.,TRBV7-9,TRBJ1-2,TGTGCCAGCAGTCCGACTAGGGCCAGGGGGCGCGCTAACTATGGCTACACCTTC,CASSPTRARGRANYGYTF
.,15,.,TRBV9,TRBJ2-2,TGTGCCAGCAGCGTAATAGACAGAGACACCGGGGAGCTGTTTTTT,CASSVIDRDTGELFF
TRBD2,14,few,TRBV7-6,TRBJ2-7,TGTGCCAGCACCCTAGCGGGAGGGACCTACGAGCAGTACTTC,CASTLAGGTYEQYF
.,15,.,TRBV7-9,TRBJ1-1,TGTGCCAGCAGCTTAGCCGGGGGCAAGAACACTGAAGCTTTCTTT,CASSLAGGKNTEAFF
.,12,.,TRBV28,TRBJ1-2,TGTGCCAGCAGTTTTGGGGGCTATGGCTACACCTTC,CASSFGGYGYTF
.,14,.,TRBV27,TRBJ1-5,TGTGCCAGCAGTTTCCTGGGGGGGACTCAGCCCCAGCATTTT,CASSFLGGTQPQHF
.,13,few,TRBV19,TRBJ2-3,TGTGCCAGTAGTGTTCGGGACACAGATACGCAGTATTTT,CASSVRDTDTQYF
.,14,medium-sized,TRBV19,TRBJ2-2,TGTGCCAGTAGGTGGTTCGCGAACACCGGGGAGCTGTTTTTT,CASRWFANTGELFF
.,12,.,TRBV6-1,TRBJ1-1,TGTGCCAGCAGTGCAGGGCCGACTGAAGCTTTCTTT,CASSAGPTEAFF
.,15,.,TRBV25-1,TRBJ2-3,TGTGCCAGCAGTGACCTCGATACTAGCACAGATACGCAGTATTTT,CASSDLDTSTDTQYF
TRBD1,16,.,TRBV9,TRBJ1-1,TGTGCCAGCAGCGCACGCGACAGGGGGGTCTTCGCTGAAGCTTTCTTT,CASSARDRGVFAEAFF
.,16,few,TRBV9,TRBJ2-3,TGTGCCAGCAGCGTTGTCGGGGACCCTCTCACAGATACGCAGTATTTT,CASSVVGDPLTDTQYF
.,14,.,TRBV11-1,TRBJ2-7,TGTGCCAGCAGCCCTAGGGCAACCTTGTACGAGCAGTACTTC,CASSPRATLYEQYF
.,15,few,TRBV5-4,TRBJ1-1,TGTGCCAGCAGCCTGGGGTTTGAAAGGGCCACTGAAGCTTTCTTT,CASSLGFERATEAFF
.,14,few,TRBV7-9,TRBJ2-4,TGTGCCAGCAGCTTCGAGGGAGAGTGGAACATTCAGTACTTC,CASSFEGEWNIQYF
TRBD1,17,.,TRBV2,TRBJ1-5,TGTGCCAGCAGTGAGAGGGCGGGACAGGGAGGCAATCAGCCCCAGCATTTT,CASSERAGQGGNQPQHF